The T cell receptor (beta chain) under discussion was sequenced for a study of T cell responses to AZD1222 COVID-19 vaccine. The CDR3 runs 16 residues. Germline V lookup: CDR1 LGHNA, CDR2 YSLEER. V was clipped by 1 base and J by 4 bases, with 16 bases between them. Some clones are missing from TCRdb's copy, which holds only in-frame ones; the method was immunoSEQ multiplex PCR. The data show tens of thousands of clones, about 90% seen once. The rearrangement links TRBV4-3 to TRBJ1-2; D is uncertain. The source is an adult in good health. Sequenced here: peripheral blood, sampled on day 0 of AZD1222 vaccination. Here the CDR3 reads CASSQVPGGGPYGYTF. The CDR3 DNA is TGCGCCAGCAGCCAAGTCCCCGGTGGAGGGCCCTATGGCTACACCTTC.